Presented here are 22 T cell receptor beta chains from one specimen sequenced in a study of blood T cell repertoires in COVID-19. Here immunoSEQ multiplex PCR was the method, and the copy in TCRdb shows in-frame clones only, minus some. The data contain 35,000 to 40,000 clones, about 80% of them singletons. The sample comprised peripheral blood. The receptors stem from a human donor with acute or convalescent COVID-19. The donor label of this sample is uncertain.

The chain links TRBV5-6 to TRBJ2-5, with D tentatively TRBD1 (6 bases). The ends were cut back, 2 bases at V and 7 bases at J, with 12 bases in the middle. Germline V gene sequence: CDR1 SGHDT, CDR2 YYEEEE. This CDR3 is 13 amino acids long. CDR3: CASSLRGIWTQYF. The DNA of the CDR3 is TGTGCCAGCAGCTTAAGGGGGATTTGGACCCAGTACTTC.

The rearrangement links TRBV5-1 to TRBJ2-1; 9 bases align to TRBD2. V lost 2 bases to trimming and J lost 4 bases; unmatched junction nucleotides: 4. The CDR3 has 15 residues. Per the germline V gene, CDR1 is SGHRS and CDR2 is YFSETQ. In nucleotides, the CDR3 is TGCGCCAGCAGCTTAGGACTAGCGAGTTACAATGAGCAGTTCTTC. This sequence encodes CASSLGLASYNEQFF.

This clone was seen a handful of times. The V gene is TRBV6-6, the J gene TRBJ2-2; 9 bases match TRBD2. Per germline, CDR1 MNHNY and CDR2 SVGAGI (reference sequence). The CDR3 sequence is 16 residues long. V shed 6 bases and J 2 bases; nucleotides not matched to a gene: 7. The CDR3 is CASRVAGALNTGELFF. The CDR3 nucleotides read TGTGCCAGCAGGGTAGCGGGAGCCCTCAACACCGGGGAGCTGTTTTTT.

The chain has TRBV7-8 and TRBJ1-1, with TRBD1 matching over 7 bases. Germline trimming cut 6 bases from V and 5 bases from J; bases unmatched to any gene: 12. This CDR3 comprises 15 residues. CDR1 is SGHVS and CDR2 is FQNEAQ in the germline V gene. CDR3 sequence: CASSYGEGGVTEAFF. Written as DNA, the CDR3 is TGTGCCAGCAGTTATGGTGAAGGGGGCGTAACTGAAGCTTTCTTT.

The count of this clone is one. The chain joins TRBV2 to TRBJ2-7; D might be TRBD1 (6 bases). The CDR3 runs 13 residues. CDR1 is SNHLY, CDR2 FYNNEI, per germline. V was clipped by 4 bases and J by 3 bases, with 10 bases between them. The CDR3 region has the DNA TGTGCCAGCAGTGCCGGACAGATCTACGAGCAGTACTTC. It translates to CASSAGQIYEQYF.

The genes are TRBV20-1 and TRBJ1-2; TRBD1 matches 9 bases. Trimming at V came to 3 bases and at J to 2 bases, leaving 4 bases not matched to a gene. The CDR3 length is 14 residues. Germline V CDR1 and CDR2: DFQATT, SNEGSKA (reference sequence). CDR3 protein: CSASPGQGNYGYTF. CDR3 sequence (DNA): TGCAGTGCTAGTCCCGGACAGGGGAACTATGGCTACACCTTC.

This chain uses TRBV7-9 with TRBJ1-2; D not resolved. The CDR3 covers 14 residues. CDR1 and CDR2 (germline): SEHNR, FQNEAQ (reference sequence). The V gene lost 2 bases and the J gene lost 3 bases, with 10 bases spanning the gap. The CDR3 reads CASSLQASYYGYTF. CDR3 DNA: TGTGCCAGCAGCTTACAGGCTTCGTACTATGGCTACACCTTC.

V is TRBV12-3 or TRBV12-4 and J is TRBJ1-5; D possibly corresponds to TRBD1 (6 bases). V lost 5 bases and J lost 11, with 13 bases in between. The CDR3 has 12 residues. For the CDR3, the DNA is TGTGCCAGCAGTCAAACCAGGGGAGCCCAGCATTTT. Its translation is CASSQTRGAQHF.

This clone was seen a single time. The chain carries TRBV28 and TRBJ2-1; D is possibly TRBD1 (6 bases). The CDR3 is 15 amino acids. V was cut by 7 bases and J by 2 bases, with 15 bases left in between. Germline assignment: CDR1 MDHEN and CDR2 SYDVKM. The CDR3 bases are TGTGCCAGCAAACAGGGTGGTGGCCCCTACAATGAGCAGTTCTTC. Encoded protein: CASKQGGGPYNEQFF.

The chain links TRBV5-4 to TRBJ2-2; 7 bases line up with TRBD2. After removal of 0 bases from V and 4 bases from J, the junction contained 6 bases not matched to a gene. The germline V gene has CDR1 SGHNT and CDR2 YYREEE (reference sequence). The CDR3 covers 16 residues. The CDR3 DNA follows: TGTGCCAGCAGCTTGGACAGCGGGACCTTCACCGGGGAGCTGTTTTTT. Amino acids: CASSLDSGTFTGELFF. Variable domain in full (rest from reference TRBV5-4 and TRBJ2-2): ETGVTQSPTHLIKTRGQQVTLRCSSQSGHNTVSWYQQALGQGPQFIFQYYREEENGRGNFPPRFSGLQFPNYSSELNVNALELDDSALYLCASSLDSGTFTGELFFGEGSRLTVL.

The rearrangement joins TRBV4-3 to TRBJ2-2; 12 bases are shared with TRBD2. Germline V gene lookup returns CDR1 LGHNA and CDR2 YSLEER. The CDR3 is made up of 18 amino acids. V was pared by 0 bases and J by 4 bases, with 6 bases of the junction left unmatched. The CDR3 DNA is TGCGCCAGCAGCCAAGATGGACTAGCGGGGTCGACCACCGGGGAGCTGTTTTTT. This encodes CASSQDGLAGSTTGELFF.

CDR3 protein: CASSVGTSAHNEQFF. The CDR3 nucleotides read TGTGCCAGCAGCGTAGGGACTAGCGCACACAATGAGCAGTTCTTC. The chain couples TRBV9 to TRBJ2-1; 9 bases fit TRBD2. V shed 0 bases, J shed 5 bases, and the junction held 3 bases outside the gene matches. The germline gives CDR1 SGDLS, CDR2 YYNGEE. CDR3 size: 15 residues.

This chain uses TRBV19 with TRBJ2-1, with 12 bases lining up with TRBD1. Germline CDR1 LNHDA, CDR2 SQIVND (reference sequence). J was trimmed by 2 bases and V by 4 bases; bases with no gene match: 3. This CDR3 has 16 residues. CDR3 loop: CASSRGQGAAYNEQFF. Written as DNA, the CDR3 is TGTGCCAGTAGTAGGGGACAGGGGGCGGCCTACAATGAGCAGTTCTTC.

The chain couples TRBV6-5 to TRBJ1-3, with 8 positions matching TRBD1. The CDR3 contains 14 residues. Per germline, CDR1 MNHEY and CDR2 SVGAGI. The ends lost 5 bases at V and 4 bases at J; junction bases unmatched: 4. The CDR3 DNA sequence: TGTGCCAGCAGTCAGGGGGCGGGAGGAAACACCATATATTTT. It is translated as CASSQGAGGNTIYF.

This chain connects TRBV18 to TRBJ2-7; weak D call: TRBD1 (5 bases). Germline V lookup: CDR1 KGHSH, CDR2 LQKENI. There are 15 residues in the CDR3. Trimming left V 0 bases short and J 2 bases short, with 11 bases between. This CDR3 is CASSPPRTDTYEQYF. CDR3 bases: TGTGCCAGCTCACCACCAAGGACGGACACCTACGAGCAGTACTTC.

V is TRBV25-1 and J is TRBJ2-5, with D possibly TRBD2 on 6 matching bases. Germline V gene lookup returns CDR1 MGHDK and CDR2 SYGVNS. Trimming left V 2 bases short and J 1 base short, with 11 bases between. The CDR3 is 15 amino acids. CDR3 residues: CASSEPRRAQETQYF. The CDR3 DNA reads as TGTGCCAGCAGTGAACCTAGGAGGGCCCAAGAGACCCAGTACTTC.

This clone came up many times. The chain joins TRBV19 to TRBJ2-1; 8 bases align to TRBD2. Germline lookup yields CDR1 LNHDA and CDR2 SQIVND (reference sequence). V shed 8 bases and J 8 bases; nucleotides not matched to a gene: 5. The CDR3 extends over 12 amino acids. The CDR3 bases are TGTGCCAGTGGAGCGGGAGCGGATGAGCAGTTCTTC. This gives the protein CASGAGADEQFF.

The chain has TRBV2 and TRBJ2-5; 8 nucleotides line up with TRBD1. Per germline, CDR1 SNHLY and CDR2 FYNNEI. The ends lost 5 bases at V and 3 bases at J; junction bases unmatched: 5. The CDR3 runs 14 residues. The CDR3 region is CASSTTGAKETQYF. The CDR3 DNA follows: TGTGCCAGCAGTACGACAGGGGCAAAAGAGACCCAGTACTTC.

V is TRBV2 and J is TRBJ1-5, with TRBD1 as a possible D gene (5 bases). CDR1 and CDR2 (germline): SNHLY, FYNNEI. There are 13 residues in the CDR3. Between the trimmed V and J ends, which lost 0 bases and 16 bases, there was a span of 16 bases. The CDR3 here is CASSEARGSSFHF. The CDR3 DNA reads TGTGCCAGCAGTGAAGCGCGGGGCAGCTCGTTCCATTTT.

This clone has a handful of counts. This chain connects TRBV14 to TRBJ2-7; TRBD1 matches 9 bases. The CDR3 runs 19 residues. V shed 0 bases and J 3 bases; nucleotides not matched to a gene: 15. Germline assignment: CDR1 SGHDN and CDR2 FVKESK. The CDR3 DNA sequence: TGTGCCAGCAGCCAAGAATGGCCCGGGACAGGGACCCCCAACTACGAGCAGTACTTC. Amino acids: CASSQEWPGTGTPNYEQYF.

This rearrangement joins TRBV29-1 to TRBJ2-7; 13 nucleotides align to TRBD2. Germline V gene lookup returns CDR1 SQVTM and CDR2 ANQGSEA. This CDR3 has 12 residues. CDR3 sequence reads: CSGTSGTHEQYF. The CDR3 nucleotides are TGCAGTGGGACTAGCGGGACCCACGAGCAGTACTTC.

The V gene is TRBV7-6, the J gene TRBJ2-1; 14 bases match TRBD2. J was trimmed by 5 bases and V by 5 bases; bases with no gene match: 5. The germline CDR1 and CDR2 sequences are SGHVS and FNYEAQ. The CDR3 is 16 amino acids. The chain's CDR3 is CASSLGLAGVNNEQFF. CDR3 DNA sequence: TGTGCCAGCAGCCTGGGACTAGCGGGAGTCAACAATGAGCAGTTCTTC.